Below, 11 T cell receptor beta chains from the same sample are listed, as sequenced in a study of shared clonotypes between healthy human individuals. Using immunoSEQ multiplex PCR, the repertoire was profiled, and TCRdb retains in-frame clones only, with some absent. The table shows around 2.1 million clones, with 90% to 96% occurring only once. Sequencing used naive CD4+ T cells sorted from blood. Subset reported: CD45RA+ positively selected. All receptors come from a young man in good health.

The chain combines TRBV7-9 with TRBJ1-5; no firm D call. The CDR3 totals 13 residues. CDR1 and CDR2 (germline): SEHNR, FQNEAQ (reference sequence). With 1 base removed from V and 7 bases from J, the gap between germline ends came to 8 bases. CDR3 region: CASSLEGYQPQHF. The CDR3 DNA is TGTGCCAGCAGCTTAGAAGGGTACCAGCCCCAGCATTTT.

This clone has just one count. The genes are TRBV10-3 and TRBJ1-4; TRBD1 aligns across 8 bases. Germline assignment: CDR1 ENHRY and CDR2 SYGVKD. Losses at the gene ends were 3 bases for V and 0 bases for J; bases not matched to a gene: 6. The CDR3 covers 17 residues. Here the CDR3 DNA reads TGTGCCATCAGTGACCGGCAGGGGGCGGCAACTAATGAAAAACTGTTTTTT. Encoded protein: CAISDRQGAATNEKLFF.

In DNA form, the CDR3 reads TGTGCCAGCAGTTACTCGTCCACTCTCCCCTACGAGCAGTACTTC. As protein: CASSYSSTLPYEQYF. The J gene is TRBJ2-7, the V gene TRBV6-5; D unclear. The V end was cut by 0 bases, the J end by 2 bases, with 11 bases between. The CDR3 loop spans 15 amino acids. Germline CDR1 is MNHEY and CDR2 is SVGAGI.

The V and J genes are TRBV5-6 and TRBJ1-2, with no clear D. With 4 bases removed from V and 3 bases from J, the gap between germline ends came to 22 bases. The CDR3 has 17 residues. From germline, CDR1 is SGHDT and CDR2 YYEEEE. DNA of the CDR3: TGTGCCAGCAGCCCCTACGGGAAGGGAAAGGCGGACTATGGCTACACCTTC. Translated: CASSPYGKGKADYGYTF.

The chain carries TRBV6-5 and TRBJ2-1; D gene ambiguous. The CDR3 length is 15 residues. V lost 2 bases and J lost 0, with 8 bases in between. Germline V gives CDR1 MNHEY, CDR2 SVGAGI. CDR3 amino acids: CASSYGISSYNEQFF. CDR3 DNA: TGTGCCAGCAGTTACGGGATTAGCTCCTACAATGAGCAGTTCTTC.

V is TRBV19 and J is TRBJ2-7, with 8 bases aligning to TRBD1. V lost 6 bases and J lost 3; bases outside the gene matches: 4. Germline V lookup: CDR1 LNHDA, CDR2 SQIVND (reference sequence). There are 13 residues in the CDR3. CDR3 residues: CASSLTGDYEQYF. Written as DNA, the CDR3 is TGTGCCAGTAGCCTGACAGGGGACTACGAGCAGTACTTC.

The CDR3 sequence is CASSLRLAGDSDTQYF. CDR3 DNA sequence: TGTGCCAGCTCACTCCGACTAGCGGGAGACTCAGATACGCAGTATTTT. This rearrangement joins TRBV18 to TRBJ2-3; TRBD2 aligns across 12 bases. Germline V gene lookup returns CDR1 KGHSH and CDR2 LQKENI. Trimming took 4 bases from V and 4 from J; bases not matched to a gene: 6. The CDR3 is 16 amino acids.

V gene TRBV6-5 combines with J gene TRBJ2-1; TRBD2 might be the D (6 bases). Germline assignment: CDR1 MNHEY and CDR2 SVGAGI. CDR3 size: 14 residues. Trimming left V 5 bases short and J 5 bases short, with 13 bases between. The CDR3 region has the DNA TGTGCCAGCAGTACTAAAACGGGGGACAATGAGCAGTTCTTC. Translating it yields CASSTKTGDNEQFF.

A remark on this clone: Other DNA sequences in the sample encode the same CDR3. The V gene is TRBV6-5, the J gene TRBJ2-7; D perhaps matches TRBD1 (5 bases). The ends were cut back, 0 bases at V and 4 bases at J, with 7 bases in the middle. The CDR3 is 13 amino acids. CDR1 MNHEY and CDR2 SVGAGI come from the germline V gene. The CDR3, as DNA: TGTGCCAGCAGTTACTCAGGGGTTTACGAGCAGTACTTC. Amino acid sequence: CASSYSGVYEQYF.

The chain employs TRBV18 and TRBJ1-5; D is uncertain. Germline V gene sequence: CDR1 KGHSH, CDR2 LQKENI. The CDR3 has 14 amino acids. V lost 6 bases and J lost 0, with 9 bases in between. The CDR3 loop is CASSEGVSNQPQHF. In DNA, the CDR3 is TGTGCCAGCTCGGAGGGAGTTAGCAATCAGCCCCAGCATTTT.

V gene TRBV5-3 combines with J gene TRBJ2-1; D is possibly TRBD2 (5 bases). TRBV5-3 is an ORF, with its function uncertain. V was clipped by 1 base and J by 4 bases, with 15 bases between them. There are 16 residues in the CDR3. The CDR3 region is CARSLFEGTTYNEQFF. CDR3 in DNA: TGTGCCAGAAGCTTGTTCGAGGGAACTACTTACAATGAGCAGTTCTTC.